This entry concerns a single T cell receptor beta chain. Its antigen is currently unknown. These data come from a study of cytomegalovirus exposure and HLA in healthy donors. Study-level background: HLA-typed donors contributed 80 million to 85 million unique TCRs, which were held in an early data release. General study results and limits: For presence/absence analyses, sequencing depth was assumed to be roughly uniform across donors. It was 150 or so TCR beta chains that were listed as cytomegalovirus-associated. A missense DCLRE1C variant was associated with V- and J-gene trimming of TCR beta chains in a later analysis, and an independent cohort replicated the association.

The PCR employed 60 Vbeta primers together with 13 Jbeta primers. This table comes from immunoSEQ multiplex PCR, and its TCRdb copy is limited to in-frame clones, with some not included. Of approximately 170,000 clones in the sample, 85% were seen once. Germline V gene lookup returns CDR1 LGHNT and CDR2 FRNRAP. The CDR3 loop spans 17 amino acids. Trimming cost V 0 bases and J 1 base; bases outside gene matches: 5. Sequenced: PBMCs. This sequence was found in a boy younger than 10 in good health and CMV-seronegative. The chain has TRBV12-5 and TRBJ2-2, with 7 bases lining up with TRBD2. The CDR3 loop is CASGLVEGGENTGELFF. CDR3 DNA: TGTGCTAGTGGTTTGGTAGAGGGAGGGGAGAACACCGGGGAGCTGTTTTTT.